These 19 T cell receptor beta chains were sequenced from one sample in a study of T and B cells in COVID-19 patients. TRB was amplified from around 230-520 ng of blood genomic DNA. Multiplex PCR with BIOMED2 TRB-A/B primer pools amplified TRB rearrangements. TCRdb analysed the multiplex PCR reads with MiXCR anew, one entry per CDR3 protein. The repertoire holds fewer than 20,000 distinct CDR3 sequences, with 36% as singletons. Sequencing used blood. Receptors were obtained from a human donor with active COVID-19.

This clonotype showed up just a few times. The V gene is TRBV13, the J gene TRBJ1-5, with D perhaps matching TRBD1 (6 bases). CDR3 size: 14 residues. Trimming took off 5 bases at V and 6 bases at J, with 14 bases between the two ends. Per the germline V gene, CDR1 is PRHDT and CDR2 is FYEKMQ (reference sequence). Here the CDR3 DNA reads TGTGCCAGCAGCCTCAACAGGGTAGGTCAGCCCCAGCATTTT. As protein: CASSLNRVGQPQHF.

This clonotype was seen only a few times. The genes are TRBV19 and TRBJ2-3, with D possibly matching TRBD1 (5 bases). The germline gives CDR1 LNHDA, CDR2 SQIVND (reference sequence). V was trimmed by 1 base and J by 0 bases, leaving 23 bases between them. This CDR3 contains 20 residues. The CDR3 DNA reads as TGTGCCAGTAGTATAGGCGGCAGCCTCAGGGAATTGTTTAGCACAGATACGCAGTATTTT. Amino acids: CASSIGGSLRELFSTDTQYF.

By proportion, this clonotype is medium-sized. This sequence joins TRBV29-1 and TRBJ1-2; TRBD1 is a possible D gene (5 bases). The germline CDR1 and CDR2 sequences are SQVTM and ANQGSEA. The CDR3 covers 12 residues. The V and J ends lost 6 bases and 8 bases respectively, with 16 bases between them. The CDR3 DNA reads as TGCAGCGTCCCCGGCAGGGTACGCGGCTACACCTTC. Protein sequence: CSVPGRVRGYTF.

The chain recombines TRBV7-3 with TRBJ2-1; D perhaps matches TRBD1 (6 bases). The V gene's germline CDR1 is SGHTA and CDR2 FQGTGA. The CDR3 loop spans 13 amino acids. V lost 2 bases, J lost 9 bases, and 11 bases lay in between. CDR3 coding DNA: TGTGCCAGCAGCTTAGGGGGACACAGTGAGCAGTTCTTC. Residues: CASSLGGHSEQFF.

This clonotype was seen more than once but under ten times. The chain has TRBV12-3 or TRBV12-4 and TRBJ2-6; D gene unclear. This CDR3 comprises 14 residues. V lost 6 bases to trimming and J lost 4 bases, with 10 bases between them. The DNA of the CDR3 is TGTGCCAGCAGCCCCACGGCCGGGGCCAACGTCCTGACTTTC. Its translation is CASSPTAGANVLTF.

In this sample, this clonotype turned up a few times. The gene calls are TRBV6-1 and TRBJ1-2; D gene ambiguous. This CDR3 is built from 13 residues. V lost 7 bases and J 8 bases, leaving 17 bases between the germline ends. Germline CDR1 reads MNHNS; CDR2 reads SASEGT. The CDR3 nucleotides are TGTGCCAGCAATTTGAGCATTCAAGGCGGCTACACCTTC. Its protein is CASNLSIQGGYTF.

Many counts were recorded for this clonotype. CDR3 region: CSGARTWSLHF. CDR3 sequence (DNA): TGCAGCGGGGCCAGAACCTGGTCCCTCCACTTT. The chain couples TRBV29-1 to TRBJ1-6; D ambiguous. The CDR3 has 11 residues. With 7 bases removed from V and 14 bases from J, the gap between germline ends came to 15 bases. The germline CDR1 and CDR2 sequences are SQVTM and ANQGSEA.

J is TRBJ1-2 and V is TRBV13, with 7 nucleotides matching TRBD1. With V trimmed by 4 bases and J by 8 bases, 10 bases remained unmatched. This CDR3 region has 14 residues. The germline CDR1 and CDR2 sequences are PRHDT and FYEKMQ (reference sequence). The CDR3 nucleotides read TGTGCCAGCAGCTCTCGACAGGGTCCGGGGGGCTACACCTTC. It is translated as CASSSRQGPGGYTF.

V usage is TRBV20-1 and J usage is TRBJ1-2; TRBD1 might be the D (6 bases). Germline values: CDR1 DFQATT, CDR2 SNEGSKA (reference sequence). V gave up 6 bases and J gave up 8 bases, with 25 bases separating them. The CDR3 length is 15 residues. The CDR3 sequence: CSAPKLNRRGGGYTF. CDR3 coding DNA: TGCAGTGCGCCTAAACTAAATCGCAGGGGCGGCGGCTACACCTTC.

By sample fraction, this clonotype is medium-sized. CDR3: CASSHSGANVLTF. The CDR3 region has the DNA TGTGCCAGTTCCCATTCTGGGGCCAACGTCCTGACTTTC. The chain is built from TRBV19 and TRBJ2-6; D gene unclear. This CDR3 spans 13 amino acids. Germline V gene data show CDR1 as LNHDA and CDR2 as SQIVND (reference sequence). The V end lost 8 bases, the J end lost 1 base, and 6 bases lay between the germline ends.

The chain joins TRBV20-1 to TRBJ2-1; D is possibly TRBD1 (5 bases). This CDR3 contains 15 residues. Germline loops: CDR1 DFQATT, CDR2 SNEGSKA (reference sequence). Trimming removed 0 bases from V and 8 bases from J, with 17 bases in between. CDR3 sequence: CSARDPTPFRDEQFF. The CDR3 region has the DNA TGCAGTGCTAGAGACCCCACACCTTTCAGGGATGAGCAGTTCTTC.

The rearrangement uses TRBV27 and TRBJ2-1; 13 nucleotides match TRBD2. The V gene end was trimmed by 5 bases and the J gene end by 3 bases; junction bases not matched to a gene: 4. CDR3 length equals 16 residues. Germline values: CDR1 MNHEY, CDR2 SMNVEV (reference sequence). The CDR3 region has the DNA TGTGCCAGCAGTCCCCGACTAGCGGGGGGCTACAATGAGCAGTTCTTC. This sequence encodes CASSPRLAGGYNEQFF.

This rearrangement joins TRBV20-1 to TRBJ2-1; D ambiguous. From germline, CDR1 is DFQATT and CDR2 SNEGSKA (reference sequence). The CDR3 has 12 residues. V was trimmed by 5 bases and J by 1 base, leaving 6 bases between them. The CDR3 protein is CSASTSYNEQFF. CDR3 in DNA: TGCAGTGCTTCGACTTCCTACAATGAGCAGTTCTTC.

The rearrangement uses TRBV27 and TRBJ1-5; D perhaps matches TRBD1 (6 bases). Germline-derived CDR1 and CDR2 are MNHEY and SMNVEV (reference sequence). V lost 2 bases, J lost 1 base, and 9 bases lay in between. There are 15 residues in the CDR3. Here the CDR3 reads CASSLIQGSNQPQHF. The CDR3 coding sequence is TGTGCCAGCAGTTTAATTCAGGGGAGCAATCAGCCCCAGCATTTT.

CDR3: CASSESRGINQPQHF. The DNA for the CDR3 is TGTGCCAGTAGTGAATCCCGGGGGATAAATCAGCCCCAGCATTTT. V is TRBV19 and J is TRBJ1-5, with D possibly matching TRBD1 (5 bases). The CDR3 is 15 residues long. Germline lookup yields CDR1 LNHDA and CDR2 SQIVND (reference sequence). The ends were cut back, 5 bases at V and 4 bases at J, with 15 bases in the middle.

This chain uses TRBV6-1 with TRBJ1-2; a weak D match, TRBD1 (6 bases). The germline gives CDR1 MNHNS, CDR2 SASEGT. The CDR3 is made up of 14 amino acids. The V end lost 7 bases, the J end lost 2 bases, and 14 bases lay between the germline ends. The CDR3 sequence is CASNRDIGNYGYTF. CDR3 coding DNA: TGTGCCAGCAACCGGGACATAGGAAACTATGGCTACACCTTC.

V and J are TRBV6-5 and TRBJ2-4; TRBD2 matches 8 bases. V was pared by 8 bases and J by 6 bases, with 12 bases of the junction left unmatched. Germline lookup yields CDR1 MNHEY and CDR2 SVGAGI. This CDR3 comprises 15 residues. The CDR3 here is CASSFAGGASNIQYF. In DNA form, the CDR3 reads TGTGCCAGCTCCTTTGCCGGGGGGGCCTCAAACATTCAGTACTTC.

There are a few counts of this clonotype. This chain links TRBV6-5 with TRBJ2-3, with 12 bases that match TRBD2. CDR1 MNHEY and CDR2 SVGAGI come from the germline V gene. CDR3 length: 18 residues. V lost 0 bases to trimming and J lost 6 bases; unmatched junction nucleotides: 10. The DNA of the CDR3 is TGTGCCAGCAGTTACTCGGGACCTAGCGGGGGGGCTGCCGATACGCAGTATTTT. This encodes CASSYSGPSGGAADTQYF.

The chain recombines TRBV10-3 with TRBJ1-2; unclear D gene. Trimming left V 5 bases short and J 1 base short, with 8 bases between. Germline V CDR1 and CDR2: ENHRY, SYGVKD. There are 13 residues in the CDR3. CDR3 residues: CAISLEGNYGYTF. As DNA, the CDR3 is TGTGCCATCAGTCTGGAAGGTAACTATGGCTACACCTTC.